What follows are 13 T cell receptor beta chains derived from one specimen sequenced in a study of blood T cells in healthy people across ages. Next came a second PCR, run for about 6 to 11 cycles, which used a sample-barcoded 5' primer along with a J-beta primer mix. TCRdb itself ran the 5' RACE reads through MiXCR, one entry per CDR3 protein. The repertoire holds about 640,000 distinct CDR3 sequences, roughly three fifths seen once, with over 30% in the top ten. The sample taken for sequencing was blood. Receptor source: a man between 60 and 75 years old in good health.

This CDR3 reads CSAPEGDLNYGYTF. DNA for the CDR3: TGCAGTGCCCCAGAAGGGGACCTAAACTATGGCTACACCTTC. V gene TRBV20-1 combines with J gene TRBJ1-2; D possibly corresponds to TRBD1 (5 bases). V lost 6 bases, J lost 2 bases, and 16 bases lay in between. Germline V gives CDR1 DFQATT, CDR2 SNEGSKA (reference sequence). The length of the CDR3 is 14 residues.

This clonotype showed up just a few times. J is TRBJ2-5 and V is TRBV4-1; unclear D gene. The germline V gene has CDR1 MGHRA and CDR2 YSYEKL. This CDR3 has 17 residues. V gave up 1 base and J gave up 5 bases, with 20 bases separating them. CDR3: CASSQGGYRGDRETQYF. The CDR3 coding sequence is TGCGCCAGCAGCCAAGGAGGATATCGAGGAGATCGGGAGACCCAGTACTTC.

This clonotype has a single count. The gene calls are TRBV28 and TRBJ2-5; tentative D call: TRBD1 (5 bases). Trimming took 8 bases from V and 2 from J, leaving 12 bases between them. Germline V gives CDR1 MDHEN, CDR2 SYDVKM. The CDR3 has 13 amino acids. The CDR3 DNA reads TGTGCCAGCCGCCGAAAGGGGCAAGAGACCCAGTACTTC. Protein product: CASRRKGQETQYF.

The rearrangement links TRBV20-1 to TRBJ2-3; 9 positions match TRBD1. J lost 1 base, V lost 6 bases, and 5 bases had no gene match. Germline V gene lookup returns CDR1 DFQATT and CDR2 SNEGSKA (reference sequence). The CDR3 totals 14 residues. The CDR3 DNA sequence: TGCAGTGCCCCACAGGGGGCAGGCACAGATACGCAGTATTTT. Amino acids: CSAPQGAGTDTQYF.

This clonotype was seen only a few times. For the CDR3, the DNA is TGCGCCAGCAGAAAACAGCGGGGGGGGCAAGACATTCAGTACTTC. It yields the protein CASRKQRGGQDIQYF. V and J are TRBV5-1 and TRBJ2-4; 10 bases match TRBD2. Germline V gene sequence: CDR1 SGHRS, CDR2 YFSETQ. After removal of 5 bases from V and 8 bases from J, the junction contained 10 bases not matched to a gene. This CDR3 spans 15 amino acids.

The chain has TRBV5-1 and TRBJ2-7; D gene uncertain. V was cut by 3 bases and J by 2 bases, with 12 bases left in between. This CDR3 has 14 residues. CDR1 SGHRS and CDR2 YFSETQ come from the germline V gene. CDR3 bases: TGCGCCAGCAGCTGGACGTCCGTCACCTACGAGCAGTACTTC. It yields the protein CASSWTSVTYEQYF.

In this sample, this clonotype turned up a few times. This rearrangement joins TRBV2 to TRBJ2-1; the D gene is possibly TRBD2 (5 bases). The CDR3 runs to 11 residues. Germline CDR1 reads SNHLY; CDR2 reads FYNNEI. The V end lost 8 bases, the J end lost 7 bases, and 9 bases lay between the germline ends. The CDR3 region is CASGSANEQFF. The CDR3 nucleotides read TGTGCCAGCGGGAGTGCAAATGAGCAGTTCTTC.

The rearrangement joins TRBV5-5 to TRBJ2-5; tentative D call: TRBD1 (5 bases). V was clipped by 2 bases and J by 0 bases, with 8 bases between them. The CDR3 contains 14 residues. The germline V gene has CDR1 SGHKS and CDR2 YYEKEE (reference sequence). The DNA of the CDR3 is TGTGCCAGCAGCTTAGGGGCAGACCAAGAGACCCAGTACTTC. Translating gives CASSLGADQETQYF.

The rearrangement joins TRBV7-2 to TRBJ2-3, with a possible D match to TRBD2 (7 bases). The CDR3 length is 16 residues. The germline V gene has CDR1 SGHTA and CDR2 FQGNSA. The V gene lost 0 bases and the J gene lost 5 bases, with 15 bases spanning the gap. The DNA of the CDR3 is TGTGCCAGCAGCTTAGCCCCGGCGGGGGCAGGAGATACGCAGTATTTT. Protein: CASSLAPAGAGDTQYF.

The chain has TRBV20-1 and TRBJ2-3, with a possible D match to TRBD1 (6 bases). The V end lost 6 bases, the J end lost 2 bases, and 12 bases lay between the germline ends. Germline V gene data show CDR1 as DFQATT and CDR2 as SNEGSKA (reference sequence). The CDR3 extends over 13 amino acids. The CDR3 nucleotides read TGCAGTGCCTTCCGACAGGCCACAGATACGCAGTATTTT. Translating gives CSAFRQATDTQYF.

This clonotype has just a few counts. This rearrangement joins TRBV11-2 to TRBJ1-2; D unresolved. The CDR3 extends over 14 amino acids. V dropped 1 base and J dropped 0 bases, with 6 bases sitting between them. Germline V gene lookup returns CDR1 SGHAT and CDR2 FQNNGV. CDR3 residues: CASSLGHANYGYTF. CDR3 nucleotide sequence: TGTGCCAGCAGCTTAGGACACGCTAACTATGGCTACACCTTC.

V gene TRBV12-3 or TRBV12-4 combines with J gene TRBJ2-1; unclear D gene. Trimming cost V 5 bases and J 9 bases, with 23 bases left between them. The CDR3 consists of 16 residues. DNA of the CDR3: TGTGCCAGCAGTCCCCGTAGGGATGCTGCTGGCAGTGAGCAGTTCTTC. Translating it yields CASSPRRDAAGSEQFF.

A note on this clonotype: At one end the junction does not follow the germline gene, possibly because of a read error. V gene TRBV5-1 combines with J gene TRBJ2-1; 12 positions agree with TRBD2. The CDR3 spans 17 residues. Germline loops: CDR1 SGHRS, CDR2 YFSETQ. The CDR3 DNA reads as TGCGCCAGCAGCTTGGGACCTAGCGGGGGGGCCTACAATGGGCAGTTCTTC. This sequence encodes CASSLGPSGGAYNGQFF.